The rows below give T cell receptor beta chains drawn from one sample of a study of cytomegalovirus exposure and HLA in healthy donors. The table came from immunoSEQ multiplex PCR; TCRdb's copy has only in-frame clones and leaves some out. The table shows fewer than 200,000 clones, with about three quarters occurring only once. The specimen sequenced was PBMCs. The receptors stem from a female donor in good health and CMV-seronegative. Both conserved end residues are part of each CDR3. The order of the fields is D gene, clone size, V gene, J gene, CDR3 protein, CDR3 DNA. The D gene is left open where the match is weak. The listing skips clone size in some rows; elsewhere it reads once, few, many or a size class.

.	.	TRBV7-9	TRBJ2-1	CASSLVAGTSNEQFF	TGTGCCAGCAGCTTAGTTGCCGGGACTTCCAATGAGCAGTTCTTC
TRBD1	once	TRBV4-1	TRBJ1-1	CASLDQGASSTEAFF	TGCGCCAGTCTAGACCAGGGGGCATCTAGTACTGAAGCTTTCTTT
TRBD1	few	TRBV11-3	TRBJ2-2	CASSQTTGVGELFF	TGTGCCAGCAGCCAAACGACAGGGGTAGGGGAGCTGTTTTTT
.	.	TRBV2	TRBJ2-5	CASTSLVGETQYF	TGTGCCAGCACCTCATTGGTCGGAGAGACCCAGTACTTC
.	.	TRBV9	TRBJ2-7	CASSGGVETAYEQYF	TGTGCCAGCAGCGGGGGGGTTGAAACTGCCTACGAGCAGTACTTC
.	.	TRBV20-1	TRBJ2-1	CSVIEQFF	TGCAGTGTCATTGAGCAGTTCTTC
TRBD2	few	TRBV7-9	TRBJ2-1	CASHPSASGGNEQFF	TGTGCCAGCCACCCGTCGGCTAGCGGGGGGAATGAGCAGTTCTTC
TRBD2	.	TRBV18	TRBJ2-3	CASSPGRGADTQYF	TGTGCCAGCTCACCAGGGAGGGGCGCAGATACGCAGTATTTT
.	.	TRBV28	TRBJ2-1	CASSLVWQYNEQFF	TGTGCCAGCAGTTTGGTGTGGCAGTACAATGAGCAGTTCTTC
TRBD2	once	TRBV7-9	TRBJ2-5	CASSLAGGYQETQYF	TGTGCCAGCAGTCTCGCGGGGGGTTACCAAGAGACCCAGTACTTC
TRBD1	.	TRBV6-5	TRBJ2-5	CASSNVGTEYF	TGTGCCAGCAGTAACGTGGGGACAGAGTACTTC
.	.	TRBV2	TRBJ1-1	CASVERTGTEAFF	TGTGCCAGCGTTGAGAGGACTGGCACTGAAGCTTTCTTT
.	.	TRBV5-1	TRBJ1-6	CASSLGRGNGSPLHF	TGCGCCAGCAGCCTTGGGAGAGGAAACGGTTCACCCCTCCACTTT
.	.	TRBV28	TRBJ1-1	CASARVTEAFF	TGTGCCAGCGCCAGGGTCACTGAAGCTTTCTTT
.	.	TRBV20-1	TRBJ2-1	CSASVGVPQFF	TGCAGTGCTAGTGTGGGAGTCCCGCAGTTCTTC
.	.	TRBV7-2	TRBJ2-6	CASSLGRRVGVLTF	TGTGCCAGCAGCTTAGGTCGCAGGGTAGGAGTCCTGACTTTC
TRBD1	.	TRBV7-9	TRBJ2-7	CASSRPPGQGAYEQYF	TGTGCCAGCAGCCGTCCTCCGGGACAGGGAGCCTACGAGCAGTACTTC
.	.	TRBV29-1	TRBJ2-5	CSVEDTRDRETQYF	TGCAGCGTTGAAGATACCCGGGATCGAGAGACCCAGTACTTC
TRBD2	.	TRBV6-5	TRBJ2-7	CASSTSGSRYEQYF	TGTGCCAGCAGCACTAGCGGGAGCAGGTACGAGCAGTACTTC
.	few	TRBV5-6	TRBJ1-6	CASSLAIVNSPLHF	TGTGCCAGCAGCTTGGCCATAGTTAATTCACCCCTCCACTTT
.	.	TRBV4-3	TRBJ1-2	CASSQDTPGGYGYTF	TGCGCCAGCAGCCAAGATACCCCCGGGGGCTATGGCTACACCTTC
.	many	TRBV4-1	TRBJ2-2	CASSPLSLATYTGELFF	TGCGCCAGCAGCCCGCTCTCGTTGGCCACCTACACCGGGGAGCTGTTTTTT
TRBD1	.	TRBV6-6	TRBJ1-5	CASRTDRGDSNQPQHF	TGTGCCAGCAGAACGGACAGGGGGGATAGCAATCAGCCCCAGCATTTT
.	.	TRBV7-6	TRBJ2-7	CASSLRVQDSYEQYF	TGTGCCAGCAGCTTAAGGGTACAGGATTCCTACGAGCAGTACTTC
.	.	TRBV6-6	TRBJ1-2	CASSPWGREGHGYTF	TGTGCCAGCAGCCCCTGGGGACGGGAGGGTCATGGCTACACCTTC
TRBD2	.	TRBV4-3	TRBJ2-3	CASSQGGIAGGQRDTQYF	TGCGCCAGCAGCCAAGGGGGGATAGCGGGGGGGCAGAGGGATACGCAGTATTTT